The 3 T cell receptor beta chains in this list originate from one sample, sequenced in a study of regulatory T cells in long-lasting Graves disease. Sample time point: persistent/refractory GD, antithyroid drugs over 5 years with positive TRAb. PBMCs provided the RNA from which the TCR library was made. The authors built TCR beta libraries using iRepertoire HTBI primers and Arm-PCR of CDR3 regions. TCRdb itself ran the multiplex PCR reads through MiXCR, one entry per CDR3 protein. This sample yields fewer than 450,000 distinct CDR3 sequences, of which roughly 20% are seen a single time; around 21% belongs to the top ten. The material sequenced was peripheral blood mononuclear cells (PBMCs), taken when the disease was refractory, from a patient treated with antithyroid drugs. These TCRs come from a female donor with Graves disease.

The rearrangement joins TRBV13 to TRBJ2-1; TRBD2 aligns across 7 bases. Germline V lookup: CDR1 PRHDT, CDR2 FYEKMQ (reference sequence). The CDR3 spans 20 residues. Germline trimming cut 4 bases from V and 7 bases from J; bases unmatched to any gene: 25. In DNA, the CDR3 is TGTGCCAGCAGCTCTAATTGGGGAGGGCTGGGGGATTTGAGACAGAATGAGCAGTTCTTC. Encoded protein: CASSSNWGGLGDLRQNEQFF.

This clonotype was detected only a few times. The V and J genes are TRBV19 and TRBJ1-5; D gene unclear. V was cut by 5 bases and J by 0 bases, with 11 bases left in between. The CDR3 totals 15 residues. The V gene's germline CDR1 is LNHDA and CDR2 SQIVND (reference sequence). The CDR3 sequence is CASSRQADSNQPQHF. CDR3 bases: TGTGCCAGTAGTCGGCAGGCCGATAGCAATCAGCCCCAGCATTTT.

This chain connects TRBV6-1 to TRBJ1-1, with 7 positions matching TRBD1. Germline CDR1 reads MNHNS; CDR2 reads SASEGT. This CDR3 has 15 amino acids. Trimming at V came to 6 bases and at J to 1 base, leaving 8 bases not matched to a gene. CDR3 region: CASRINRGTNTEAFF. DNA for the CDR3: TGTGCCAGCAGGATCAACAGGGGAACGAACACTGAAGCTTTCTTT.